The rows below give T cell receptor beta chains drawn from one sample of a study of blood T cell repertoires in COVID-19. Clones were read by immunoSEQ multiplex PCR, and TCRdb kept only the in-frame ones, dropping some. The table shows approximately 130,000 clones, with 83% occurring only once. What was sequenced was PBMCs or T cells enriched from blood (not recorded which). These receptors were obtained from a young man who had recovered from COVID-19. Both conserved end residues are part of each CDR3. D genes are given only for firm matches. Part of the rows lack a size; the others show once, few, many or a class for expanded clones.

TRBV5-1	TRBJ2-1	-	TRBD2	CASSSSGSSKYNEQFF	TGCGCCAGCAGCTCTAGCGGGAGTTCGAAGTACAATGAGCAGTTCTTC
TRBV12-3/TRBV12-4	TRBJ2-2	-	-	CASNPRGRGELFF	TGTGCCAGCAACCCTCGGGGGAGAGGGGAGCTGTTTTTT
TRBV5-1	TRBJ2-7	-	TRBD1	CASSSHLDRGYEQYF	TGCGCCAGCAGCTCTCATTTGGACAGGGGTTACGAGCAGTACTTC
TRBV7-9	TRBJ2-5	-	TRBD2	CASTPGRESGRAQETQYF	TGTGCCAGTACTCCCGGGAGGGAGAGCGGGAGGGCCCAAGAGACCCAGTACTTC
TRBV6-5	TRBJ2-1	-	TRBD2	CASSYLTSGSRREQFF	TGTGCCAGCAGTTACTTGACTAGCGGGAGTCGGCGGGAGCAGTTCTTC
TRBV19	TRBJ2-1	-	-	CASTASSYNEQFF	TGTGCTTCGACAGCTAGCTCCTACAATGAGCAGTTCTTC
TRBV19	TRBJ2-1	-	-	CASLGQGYNEQFF	TGTGCCAGCCTCGGGCAGGGTTACAATGAGCAGTTCTTC
TRBV19	TRBJ2-3	-	TRBD1	CASSFRQGDGTDTQYF	TGTGCCAGTAGTTTCCGACAGGGGGATGGCACAGATACGCAGTATTTT
TRBV2	TRBJ1-6	few	TRBD1	CASRPGQGAQDSPLHF	TGTGCCAGCAGGCCGGGACAGGGGGCGCAAGATTCACCCCTCCACTTT
TRBV7-9	TRBJ2-3	-	TRBD2	CASSFDSGPIGDTQYF	TGTGCCAGCAGCTTTGATAGCGGGCCGATCGGAGATACGCAGTATTTT
TRBV18	TRBJ1-1	-	TRBD1	CASSIGFSQGDTEAFF	TGTGCCAGCTCAATTGGGTTTAGTCAGGGGGACACTGAAGCTTTCTTT
TRBV12-3/TRBV12-4	TRBJ1-6	-	-	CASSGGGFSALHF	TGTGCCAGCAGCGGAGGTGGGTTTTCGGCCCTCCACTTT
TRBV6-5	TRBJ1-5	-	TRBD1	CASRRTGGGQPQHF	TGTGCCAGCAGGCGGACAGGGGGAGGTCAGCCCCAGCATTTT
TRBV21-1	TRBJ2-5	-	-	CASRPRGRSLETQYF	TGTGCCAGCCGTCCTAGGGGGCGCAGTCTAGAGACCCAGTACTTC
TRBV2	TRBJ1-6	-	TRBD1	CASSGDRGSLSPLHF	TGTGCCAGCAGTGGAGACAGGGGGTCTTTATCACCCCTCCACTTT
TRBV7-7	TRBJ2-1	few	TRBD2	CASSLGGLAGINEQFF	TGTGCCAGCAGCTTAGGGGGGCTAGCGGGGATCAATGAGCAGTTCTTC
TRBV7-9	TRBJ2-7	-	TRBD2	CASSLFASGRLDEQYF	TGTGCCAGCAGCTTATTCGCCAGCGGGAGGTTAGACGAGCAGTACTTC
TRBV20-1	TRBJ1-2	few	-	CSARGGTLHTF	TGCAGTGCTAGAGGGGGCACCCTCCACACCTTC
TRBV6-5	TRBJ2-2	-	-	CASSSRREGTGELFF	TGTGCCAGCAGTTCGAGACGCGAGGGAACCGGGGAGCTGTTTTTT
TRBV10-3	TRBJ1-6	once	-	CAIREPGSPLHF	TGTGCCATCAGGGAGCCGGGGTCACCCCTCCACTTT
TRBV7-9	TRBJ2-7	-	-	CATFTYTEGFSSYEQYF	TGTGCCACCTTCACCTACACGGAGGGTTTTAGCTCCTACGAGCAGTACTTC
TRBV4-1	TRBJ2-1	-	-	CASSQVGVSSYNEQFF	TGCGCCAGCAGCCAAGTCGGGGTGAGCTCCTACAATGAGCAGTTCTTC
TRBV7-2	TRBJ1-2	-	-	CASSSPVDRINYGYTF	TGTGCCAGCAGCTCCCCAGTGGACAGAATAAACTATGGCTACACCTTC
TRBV11-3	TRBJ1-5	-	TRBD1	CASREGACQPQHF	TGTGCCTCCCGGGAGGGGGCTTGTCAGCCCCAGCATTTT
TRBV29-1	TRBJ1-5	few	TRBD1	CSVGDRGHQPQHF	TGCAGCGTTGGGGACAGGGGACATCAGCCCCAGCATTTT
TRBV27	TRBJ2-1	-	-	CASSLSPLAAPRNEQFF	TGTGCCAGCAGTTTATCCCCCTTGGCGGCCCCGAGGAATGAGCAGTTCTTC
TRBV30	TRBJ2-5	-	-	CAWTRGTTETQYF	TGTGCCTGGACACGTGGGACAACGGAGACCCAGTACTTC
TRBV7-2	TRBJ2-1	-	TRBD2	CASSLAGTSGGARNEQFF	TGTGCCAGCAGCTTAGCCGGGACTAGCGGGGGGGCCAGGAATGAGCAGTTCTTC
TRBV5-1	TRBJ2-5	-	TRBD2	CASSFQREPQETQYF	TGCGCCAGCAGCTTCCAGCGGGAGCCCCAAGAGACCCAGTACTTC
TRBV2	TRBJ2-2	-	TRBD1	CASSGSIGTATGELFF	TGTGCCAGCAGTGGATCCATCGGGACAGCCACCGGGGAGCTGTTTTTT
TRBV27	TRBJ2-7	-	TRBD2	CASSQAQRGYEQYF	TGTGCCAGCAGTCAAGCCCAGCGGGGCTACGAGCAGTACTTC
TRBV3-1/TRBV3-2	TRBJ1-5	-	TRBD1	CASSQGDRVQPQHF	TGTGCCAGCAGCCAAGGGGACAGGGTACAGCCCCAGCATTTT
TRBV25-1	TRBJ1-5	-	TRBD1	CASRGQGYQPQHF	TGTGCCAGCAGAGGACAGGGCTATCAGCCCCAGCATTTT
TRBV12-5	TRBJ1-2	-	-	CASGLQPTEVINYGYTF	TGTGCTAGTGGTTTGCAGCCGACAGAAGTAATTAACTATGGCTACACCTTC
TRBV15	TRBJ2-1	once	TRBD2	CATTQLAGGRSEQFF	TGTGCCACCACCCAGTTAGCGGGAGGACGTAGTGAGCAGTTCTTC
TRBV11-3	TRBJ1-1	-	-	CASSPGRMGVTTSSVSEAFF	TGTGCCAGCAGCCCGGGGAGGATGGGGGTTACTACGTCTTCAGTCTCTGAAGCTTTCTTT
TRBV5-6	TRBJ2-5	-	-	CASSLFSSETQYF	TGTGCCAGCAGCTTGTTTTCGTCGGAGACCCAGTACTTC
TRBV5-1	TRBJ2-3	once	-	CASSISSSTDTQYF	TGCGCCAGCAGCATTTCCTCTAGCACAGATACGCAGTATTTT
TRBV6-1	TRBJ2-6	-	TRBD1	CASSEGDSYSARPGANVLTF	TGTGCCAGCAGTGAAGGGGACAGTTACAGCGCCCGACCTGGGGCCAACGTCCTGACTTTC
TRBV6-1	TRBJ2-3	-	TRBD1	CASSEAWTSTGGDTQYF	TGTGCCAGCAGTGAAGCGTGGACTTCCACAGGGGGAGATACGCAGTATTTT
TRBV5-1	TRBJ2-2	-	-	CASRRTPEGGELFF	TGCGCCAGCAGGAGGACTCCAGAGGGCGGGGAGCTGTTTTTT
TRBV20-1	TRBJ1-5	once	-	CSASGAKNQPQHF	TGCAGTGCTAGTGGGGCCAAAAATCAGCCCCAGCATTTT
TRBV11-3	TRBJ1-3	-	-	CASSIDSSSGNTIYF	TGTGCCAGCAGTATAGACAGCAGCTCTGGAAACACCATATATTTT
TRBV6-5	TRBJ2-7	-	-	CASSRRGPYEQYF	TGTGCCAGCAGCCGGCGCGGGCCTTACGAGCAGTACTTC
TRBV7-9	TRBJ2-1	few	-	CASSYAGVSEQFF	TGTGCCAGCAGCTACGCCGGAGTTAGTGAGCAGTTCTTC